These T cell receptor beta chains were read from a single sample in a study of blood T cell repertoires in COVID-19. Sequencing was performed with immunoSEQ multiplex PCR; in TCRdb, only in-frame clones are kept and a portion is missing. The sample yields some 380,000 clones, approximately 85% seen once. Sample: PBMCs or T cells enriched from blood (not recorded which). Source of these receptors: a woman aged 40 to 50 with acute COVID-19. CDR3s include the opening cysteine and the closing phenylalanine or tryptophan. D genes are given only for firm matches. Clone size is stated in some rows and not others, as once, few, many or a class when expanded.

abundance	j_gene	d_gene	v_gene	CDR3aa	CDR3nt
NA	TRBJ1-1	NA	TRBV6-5	CASTKGGGLAFF	TGTGCCAGCACCAAGGGGGGAGGGTTGGCTTTCTTT
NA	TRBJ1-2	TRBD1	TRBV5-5	CASSPRSTTGTGVGYTF	TGTGCCAGCAGCCCTCGATCAACGACCGGGACAGGGGTGGGCTACACCTTC
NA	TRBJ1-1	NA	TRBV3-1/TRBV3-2	CASSPIRGEAFF	TGTGCCAGCAGCCCGATAAGGGGTGAAGCTTTCTTT
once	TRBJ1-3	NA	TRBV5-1	CASSPAPGSGNTIYF	TGCGCCAGCAGCCCGGCCCCAGGGTCAGGAAACACCATATATTTT
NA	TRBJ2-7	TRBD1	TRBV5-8	CASSRQGTSYEQYF	TGTGCCAGCAGCCGACAGGGTACATCCTACGAGCAGTACTTC
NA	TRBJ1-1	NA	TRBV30	CAWSGQGVNTEAFF	TGTGCCTGGAGTGGTCAGGGTGTGAACACTGAAGCTTTCTTT
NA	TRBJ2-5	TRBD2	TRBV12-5	CASGLRGGSGETQYF	TGTGCTAGTGGTTTACGGGGGGGGTCCGGGGAGACCCAGTACTTC
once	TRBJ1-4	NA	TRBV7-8	CASSTTGPNEKLFF	TGTGCCAGCAGCACGACAGGCCCAAATGAAAAACTGTTTTTT
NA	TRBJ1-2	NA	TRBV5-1	CASSLVGGRDYGYTF	TGCGCCAGCAGCTTGGTCGGGGGTAGGGACTATGGCTACACCTTC
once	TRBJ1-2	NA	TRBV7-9	CASSLVYETNYGYTF	TGTGCCAGCAGCTTAGTCTACGAAACTAACTATGGCTACACCTTC
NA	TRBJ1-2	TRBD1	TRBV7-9	CASRQQGSYGYTF	TGTGCCAGCAGACAACAGGGGAGCTATGGCTACACCTTC
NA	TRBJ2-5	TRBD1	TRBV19	CASRNSGTGGGETQYF	TGTGCCAGTAGGAATTCCGGGACAGGAGGGGGGGAGACCCAGTACTTC
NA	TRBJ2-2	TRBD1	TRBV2	CASSRQGAGTGELFF	TGTGCCAGCAGTAGGCAGGGGGCAGGCACCGGGGAGCTGTTTTTT
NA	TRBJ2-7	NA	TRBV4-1	CASSRTLAYEQYF	TGCGCCAGCAGCCGCACGCTAGCTTACGAGCAGTACTTC
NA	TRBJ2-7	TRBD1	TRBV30	CAWSVGGTGRDEQYF	TGTGCCTGGAGTGTAGGGGGGACAGGGAGGGACGAGCAGTACTTC
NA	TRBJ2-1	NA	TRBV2	CASEGEGRSYNEQFF	TGTGCCAGCGAGGGAGAGGGGAGGTCCTACAATGAGCAGTTCTTC
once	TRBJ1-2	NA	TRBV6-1	CASSEFPGGGYTF	TGTGCCAGCAGTGAATTTCCCGGCGGGGGCTACACCTTC
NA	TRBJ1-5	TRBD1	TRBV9	CASSSTGWNQPQHF	TGTGCCAGCAGCTCGACAGGGTGGAATCAGCCCCAGCATTTT
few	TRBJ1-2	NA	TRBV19	CASSIQGGNYGYTF	TGTGCCAGTAGTATACAGGGAGGGAACTATGGCTACACCTTC
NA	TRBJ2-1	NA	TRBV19	CASSIVFRDTYNEQFF	TGTGCCAGTAGTATAGTGTTCAGGGATACTTACAATGAGCAGTTCTTC
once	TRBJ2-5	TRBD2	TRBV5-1	CASSHLAGDQETQYF	TGCGCCAGCAGCCATCTAGCGGGGGATCAAGAGACCCAGTACTTC
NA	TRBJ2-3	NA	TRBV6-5	CASRGRADTQYF	TGTGCCAGCAGGGGGCGAGCAGATACGCAGTATTTT
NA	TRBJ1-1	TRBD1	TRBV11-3	CASSRTPRGTGQMNTEAFF	TGTGCCAGCAGCCGCACGCCAAGAGGGACAGGGCAGATGAACACTGAAGCTTTCTTT
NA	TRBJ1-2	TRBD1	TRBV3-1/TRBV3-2	CASSHAGTGDNYGYTF	TGTGCCAGCAGCCATGCCGGGACAGGGGATAACTATGGCTACACCTTC
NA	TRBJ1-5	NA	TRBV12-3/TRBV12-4	CASTLGVQPQHF	TGTGCCAGCACCTTAGGGGTTCAGCCCCAGCATTTT
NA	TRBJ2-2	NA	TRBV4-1	CASSQVVGRVKTGELFF	TGCGCCAGCAGCCAAGTGGTTGGTCGCGTTAAAACCGGGGAGCTGTTTTTT
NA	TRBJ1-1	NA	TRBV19	CASSGDSHLNTEAFF	TGTGCCAGTAGTGGAGACAGCCACTTGAACACTGAAGCTTTCTTT
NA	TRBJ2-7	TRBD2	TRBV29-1	CSVAIGGVEQYF	TGCAGCGTCGCCATTGGGGGGGTCGAGCAGTACTTC
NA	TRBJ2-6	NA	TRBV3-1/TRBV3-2	CASLSSGANVLTF	TGTGCCAGCCTTAGCTCTGGGGCCAACGTCCTGACTTTC
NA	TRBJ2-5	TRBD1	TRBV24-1	CATSDLTGGGETQYF	TGTGCCACCAGTGATTTGACAGGGGGCGGAGAGACCCAGTACTTC